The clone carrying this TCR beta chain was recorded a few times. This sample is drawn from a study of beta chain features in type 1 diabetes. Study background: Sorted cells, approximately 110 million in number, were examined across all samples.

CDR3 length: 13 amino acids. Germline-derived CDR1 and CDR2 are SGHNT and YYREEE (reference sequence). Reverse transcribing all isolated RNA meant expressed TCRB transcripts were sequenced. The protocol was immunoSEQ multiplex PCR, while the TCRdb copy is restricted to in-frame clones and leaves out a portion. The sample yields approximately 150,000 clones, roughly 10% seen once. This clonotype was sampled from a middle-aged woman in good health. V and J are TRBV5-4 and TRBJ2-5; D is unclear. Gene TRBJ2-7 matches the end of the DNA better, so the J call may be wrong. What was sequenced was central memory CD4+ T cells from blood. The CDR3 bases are TGTGCCAGCAGCTTGGGCGGCCGCTACGAGCAGTACTTC. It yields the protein CASSLGGRYEQYF.